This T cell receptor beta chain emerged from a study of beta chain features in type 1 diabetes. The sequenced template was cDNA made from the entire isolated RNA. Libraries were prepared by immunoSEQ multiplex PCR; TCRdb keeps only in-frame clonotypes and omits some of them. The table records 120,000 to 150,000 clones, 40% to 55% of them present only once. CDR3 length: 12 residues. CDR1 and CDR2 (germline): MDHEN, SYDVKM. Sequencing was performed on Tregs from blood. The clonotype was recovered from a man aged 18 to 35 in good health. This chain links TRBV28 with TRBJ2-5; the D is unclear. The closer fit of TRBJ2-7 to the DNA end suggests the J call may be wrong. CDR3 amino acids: CASSFHLYEQYF. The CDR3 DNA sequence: TGTGCCAGCAGTTTTCATCTCTACGAGCAGTACTTC.